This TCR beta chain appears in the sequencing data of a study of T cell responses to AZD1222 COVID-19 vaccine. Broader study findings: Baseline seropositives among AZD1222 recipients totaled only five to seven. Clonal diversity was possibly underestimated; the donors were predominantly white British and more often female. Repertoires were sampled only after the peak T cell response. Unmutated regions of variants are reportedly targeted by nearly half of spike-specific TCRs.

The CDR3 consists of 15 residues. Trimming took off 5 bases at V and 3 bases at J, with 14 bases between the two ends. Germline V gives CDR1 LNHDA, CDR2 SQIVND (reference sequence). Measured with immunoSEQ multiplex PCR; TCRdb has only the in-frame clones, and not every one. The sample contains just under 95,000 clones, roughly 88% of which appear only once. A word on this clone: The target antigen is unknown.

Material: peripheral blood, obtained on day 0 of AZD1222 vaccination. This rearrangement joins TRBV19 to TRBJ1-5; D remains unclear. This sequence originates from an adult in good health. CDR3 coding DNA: TGTGCCAGTAGTTCCCCGGGTCCTACCAATCAGCCCCAGCATTTT. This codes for CASSSPGPTNQPQHF.